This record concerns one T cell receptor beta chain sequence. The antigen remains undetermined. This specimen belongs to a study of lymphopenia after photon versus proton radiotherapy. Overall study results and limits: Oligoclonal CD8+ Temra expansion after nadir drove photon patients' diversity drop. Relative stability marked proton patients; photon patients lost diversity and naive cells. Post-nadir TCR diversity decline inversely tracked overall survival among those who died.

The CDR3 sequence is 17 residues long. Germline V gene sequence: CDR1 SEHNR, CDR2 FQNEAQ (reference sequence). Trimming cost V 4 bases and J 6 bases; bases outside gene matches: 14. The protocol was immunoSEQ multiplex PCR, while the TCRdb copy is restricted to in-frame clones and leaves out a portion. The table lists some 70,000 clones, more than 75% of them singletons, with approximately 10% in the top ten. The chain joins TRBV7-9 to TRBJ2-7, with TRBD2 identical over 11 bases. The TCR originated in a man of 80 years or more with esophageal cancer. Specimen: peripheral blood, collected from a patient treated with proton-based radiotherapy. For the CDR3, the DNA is TGTGCCAGCAGCTCCTGGACTAGCGGGTATTCCTCTTCCGAGCAGTACTTC. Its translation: CASSSWTSGYSSSEQYF. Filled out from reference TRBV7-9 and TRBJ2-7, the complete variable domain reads DTGVSQNPRHKITKRGQNVTFRCDPISEHNRLYWYRQTLGQGPEFLTYFQNEAQLEKSRLLSDRFSAERPKGSFSTLEIQRTEQGDSAMYLCASSSWTSGYSSSEQYFGPGTRLTVT.